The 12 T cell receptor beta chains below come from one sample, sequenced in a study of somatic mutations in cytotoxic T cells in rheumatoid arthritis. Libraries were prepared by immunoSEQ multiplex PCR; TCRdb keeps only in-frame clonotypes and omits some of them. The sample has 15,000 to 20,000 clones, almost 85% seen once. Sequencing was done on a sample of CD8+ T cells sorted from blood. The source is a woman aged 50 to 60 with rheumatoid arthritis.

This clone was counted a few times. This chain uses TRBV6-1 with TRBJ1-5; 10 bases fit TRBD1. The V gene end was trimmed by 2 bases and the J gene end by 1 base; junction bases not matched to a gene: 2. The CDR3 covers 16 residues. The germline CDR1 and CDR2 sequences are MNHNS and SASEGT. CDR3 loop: CASSELGQGSNQPQHF. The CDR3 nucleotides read TGTGCCAGCAGTGAATTGGGACAGGGGAGCAATCAGCCCCAGCATTTT.

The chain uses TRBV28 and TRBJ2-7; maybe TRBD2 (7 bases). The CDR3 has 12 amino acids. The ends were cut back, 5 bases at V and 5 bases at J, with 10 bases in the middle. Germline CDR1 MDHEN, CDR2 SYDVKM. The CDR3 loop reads CASSTGRDEQYF. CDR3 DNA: TGTGCCAGCAGTACAGGGAGGGACGAGCAGTACTTC.

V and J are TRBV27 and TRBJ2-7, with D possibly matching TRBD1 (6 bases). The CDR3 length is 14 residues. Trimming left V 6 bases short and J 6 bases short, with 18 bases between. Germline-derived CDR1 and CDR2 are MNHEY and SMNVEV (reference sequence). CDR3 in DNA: TGTGCCAGCAGAGCCGGGACACAAGGCGGCGAGCAGTACTTC. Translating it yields CASRAGTQGGEQYF.

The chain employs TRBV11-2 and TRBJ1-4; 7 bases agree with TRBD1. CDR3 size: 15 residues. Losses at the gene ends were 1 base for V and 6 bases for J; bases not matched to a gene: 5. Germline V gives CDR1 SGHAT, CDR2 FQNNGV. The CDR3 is CASSLVVRGDEKLFF. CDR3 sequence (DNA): TGTGCCAGCAGCTTAGTGGTCAGGGGGGATGAAAAACTGTTTTTT. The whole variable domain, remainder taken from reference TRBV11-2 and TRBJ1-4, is EAGVAQSPRYKIIEKRQSVAFWCNPISGHATLYWYQQILGQGPKLLIQFQNNGVVDDSQLPKDRFSAERLKGVDSTLKIQPAKLEDSAVYLCASSLVVRGDEKLFFGSGTQLSVL.

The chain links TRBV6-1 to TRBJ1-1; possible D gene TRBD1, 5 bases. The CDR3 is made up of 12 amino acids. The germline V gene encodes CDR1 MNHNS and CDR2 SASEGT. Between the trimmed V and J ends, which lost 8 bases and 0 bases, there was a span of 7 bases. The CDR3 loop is CASQGVNTEAFF. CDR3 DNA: TGTGCCAGCCAAGGGGTGAACACTGAAGCTTTCTTT.

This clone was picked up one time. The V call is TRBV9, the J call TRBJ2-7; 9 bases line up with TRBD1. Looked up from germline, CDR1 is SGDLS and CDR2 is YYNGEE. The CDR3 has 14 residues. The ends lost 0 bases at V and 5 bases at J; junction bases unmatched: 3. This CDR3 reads CASSVGDRAHEQYF. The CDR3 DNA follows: TGTGCCAGCAGCGTAGGGGACAGGGCCCACGAGCAGTACTTC.

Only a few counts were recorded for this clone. DNA for the CDR3: TGTGCCAGCAGCCAAGATCTGGACGCGCCCTACAATGAGCAGTTCTTC. This translates into CASSQDLDAPYNEQFF. This rearrangement joins TRBV4-2 to TRBJ2-1; D remains unclear. Trimming shortened V by 0 bases and J by 2 bases, and 11 bases separated the two germline ends. CDR3 length: 16 amino acids. Germline-derived CDR1 and CDR2 are LGHNA and YNFKEQ.

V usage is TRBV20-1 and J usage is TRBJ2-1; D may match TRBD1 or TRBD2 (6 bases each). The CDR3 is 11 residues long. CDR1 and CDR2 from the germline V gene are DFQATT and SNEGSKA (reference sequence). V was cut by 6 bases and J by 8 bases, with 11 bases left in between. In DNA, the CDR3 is TGCAGTGCACGAGGGGGGTATGAGCAGTTCTTC. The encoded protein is CSARGGYEQFF.

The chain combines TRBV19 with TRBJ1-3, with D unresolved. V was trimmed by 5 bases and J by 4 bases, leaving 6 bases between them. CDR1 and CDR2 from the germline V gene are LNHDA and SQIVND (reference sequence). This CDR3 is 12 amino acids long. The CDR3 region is CASSPAGNTIYF. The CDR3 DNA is TGTGCCAGTAGTCCGGCGGGAAACACCATATATTTT.

This CDR3 reads CAWSVRPGRGNQPQHF. In nucleotides, the CDR3 is TGTGCCTGGAGTGTGCGGCCGGGGAGAGGCAATCAGCCCCAGCATTTT. The chain links TRBV30 to TRBJ1-5; D remains unclear. Trimming removed 0 bases from V and 2 bases from J, with 14 bases in between. CDR1 and CDR2 (germline): GTSNPN, SVGIG (reference sequence). The CDR3 runs to 16 residues.

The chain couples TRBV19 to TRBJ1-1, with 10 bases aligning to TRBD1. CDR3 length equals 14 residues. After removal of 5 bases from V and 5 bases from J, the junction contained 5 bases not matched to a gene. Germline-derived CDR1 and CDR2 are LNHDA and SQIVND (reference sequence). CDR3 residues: CASSLGQGGTEAFF. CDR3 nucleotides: TGTGCCAGTAGTCTAGGACAGGGGGGTACTGAAGCTTTCTTT.

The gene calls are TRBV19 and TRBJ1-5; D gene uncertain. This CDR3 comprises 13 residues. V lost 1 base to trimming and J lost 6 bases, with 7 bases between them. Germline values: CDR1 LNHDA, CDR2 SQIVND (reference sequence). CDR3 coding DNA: TGTGCCAGTAGTATAGGGGCATCTCAGCCCCAGCATTTT. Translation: CASSIGASQPQHF.